This T cell receptor beta chain was identified during a study of CD8 T cells in ankylosing spondylitis. Quantitative 5'-RACE with molecular barcodes was used to make the TCR beta libraries. TCRdb reprocessed the 5' RACE reads with MiXCR, giving one entry per CDR3 protein. Among about 190,000 distinct CDR3 sequences listed, around 13% were seen once. The CDR3 extends over 15 amino acids. The V and J ends lost 4 bases and 4 bases, in that order; junction bases with no gene match: 5. Germline CDR1 reads LGHDT; CDR2 reads YNNKEL (reference sequence). This clonotype occurred many times. Its antigen is undetermined. Study results and caveats: Enrichment of disease-linked clones was reportedly significant in matched ankylosing spondylitis synovial fluid. One TCR beta motif, made up of under ten highly homologous variants, appeared characteristic of ankylosing spondylitis blood. Researchers report that disease-linked clones proved CD8+ and relatively rare in peripheral blood.

The chain uses TRBV3-1 and TRBJ2-1, with TRBD1 matching over 9 bases. The specimen sequenced was blood, either unsorted or a sorted T cell fraction (not recorded which). The source of this sequence is a female donor with ankylosing spondylitis or in good health (not recorded which). The CDR3 protein is CASSPRQGVYNEQFF. The CDR3 DNA is TGTGCCAGCAGCCCCAGACAGGGGGTTTACAATGAGCAGTTCTTC.